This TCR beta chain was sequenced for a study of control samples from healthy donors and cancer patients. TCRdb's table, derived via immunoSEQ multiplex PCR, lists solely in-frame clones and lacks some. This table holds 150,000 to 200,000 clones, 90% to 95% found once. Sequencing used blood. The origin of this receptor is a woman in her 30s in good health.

CDR3 DNA: TGTGCCAGTAGTATATCACAGGGGGATGATGGCTACACCTTC. Residues: CASSISQGDDGYTF. This sequence joins TRBV19 and TRBJ1-2; 8 bases are a match to TRBD1. The germline gives CDR1 LNHDA, CDR2 SQIVND (reference sequence). Losses at the gene ends were 2 bases for V and 6 bases for J; bases not matched to a gene: 5. The CDR3 consists of 14 residues. The full variable domain, in which reference TRBV19 and TRBJ1-2 provide the parts outside the CDR3, is DGGITQSPKYLFRKEGQNVTLSCEQNLNHDAMYWYRQDPGQGLRLIYYSQIVNDFQKGDIAEGYSVSREKKESFPLTVTSAQKNPTAFYLCASSISQGDDGYTFGSGTRLTVV.